Ten or more counts support the clone carrying this T cell receptor (beta chain). Its antigen is not identified. Each person with ophthalmopathy scored at least 3 on the Clinical Activity Score, reached NOSPECS grade 4 or higher, and had been ill under 3 months. These data come from a study of T cells in Graves' hyperthyroidism and ophthalmopathy. The study's findings and limits: Most expanded thyroid clonotypes above 0.001 also appeared in blood. Ophthalmopathy stood apart from stable hyperthyroidism in a 13 V-J model.

From RNA transcripts, TCR beta CDR3 regions were amplified. RT-PCR in the first round (using the HTBI primer set) targeted the TCR CDR3. MiXCR, applied by TCRdb to the multiplex PCR reads, yields one record per CDR3 protein. The sample contains over 350,000 distinct CDR3 sequences, over 12% of which appear only once. Trimming took 6 bases from V and 4 from J; bases not matched to a gene: 8. The V gene's germline CDR1 is SNHLY and CDR2 FYNNEI. The CDR3 length is 15 residues. This chain uses TRBV2 with TRBJ2-7; 11 bases align to TRBD2. The specimen sequenced was blood. The receptor was isolated from a man aged 50 to 59 with Graves' ophthalmopathy. CDR3 sequence: CASRRIAGGPYEQYF. CDR3 in DNA: TGTGCCAGCAGAAGAATAGCGGGAGGGCCTTACGAGCAGTACTTC.